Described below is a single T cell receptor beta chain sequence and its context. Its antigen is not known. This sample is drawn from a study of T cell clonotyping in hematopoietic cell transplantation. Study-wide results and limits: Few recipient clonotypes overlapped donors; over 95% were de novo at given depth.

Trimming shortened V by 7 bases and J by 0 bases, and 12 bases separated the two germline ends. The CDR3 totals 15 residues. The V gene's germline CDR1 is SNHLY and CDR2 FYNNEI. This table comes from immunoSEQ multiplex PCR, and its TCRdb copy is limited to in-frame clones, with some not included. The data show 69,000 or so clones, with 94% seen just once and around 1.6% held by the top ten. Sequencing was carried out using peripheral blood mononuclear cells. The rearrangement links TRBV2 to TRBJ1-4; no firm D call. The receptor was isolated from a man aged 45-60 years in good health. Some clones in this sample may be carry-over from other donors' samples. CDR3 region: CASIAGPATNEKLFF. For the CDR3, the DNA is TGTGCCAGCATCGCAGGTCCTGCAACTAATGAAAAACTGTTTTTT. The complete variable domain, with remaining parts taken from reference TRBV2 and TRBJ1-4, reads EPEVTQTPSHQVTQMGQEVILRCVPISNHLYFYWYRQILGQKVEFLVSFYNNEISEKSEIFDDQFSVERPDGSNFTLKIRSTKLEDSAMYFCASIAGPATNEKLFFGSGTQLSVL.